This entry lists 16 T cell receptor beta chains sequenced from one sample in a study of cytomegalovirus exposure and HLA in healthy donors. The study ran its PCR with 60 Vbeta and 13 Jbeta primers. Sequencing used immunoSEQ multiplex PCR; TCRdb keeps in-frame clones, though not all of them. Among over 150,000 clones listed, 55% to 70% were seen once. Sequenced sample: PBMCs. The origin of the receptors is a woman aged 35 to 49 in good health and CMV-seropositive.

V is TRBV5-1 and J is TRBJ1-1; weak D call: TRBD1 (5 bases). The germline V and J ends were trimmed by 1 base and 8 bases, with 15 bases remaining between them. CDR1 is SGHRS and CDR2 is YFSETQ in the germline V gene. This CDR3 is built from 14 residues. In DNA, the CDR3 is TGCGCCAGCAGCTTGACGGGGGGTAGAGTCGAAGCTTTCTTT. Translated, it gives CASSLTGGRVEAFF. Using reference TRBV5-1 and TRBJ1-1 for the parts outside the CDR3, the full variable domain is KAGVTQTPRYLIKTRGQQVTLSCSPISGHRSVSWYQQTPGQGLQFLFEYFSETQRNKGNFPGRFSGRQFSNSRSEMNVSTLELGDSALYLCASSLTGGRVEAFFGQGTRLTVV.

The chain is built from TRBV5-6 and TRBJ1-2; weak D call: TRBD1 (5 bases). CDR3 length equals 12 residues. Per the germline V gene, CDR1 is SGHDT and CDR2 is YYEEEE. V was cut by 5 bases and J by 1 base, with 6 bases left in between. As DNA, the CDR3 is TGTGCCAGCAGTCAGGGTAACTATGGCTACACCTTC. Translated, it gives CASSQGNYGYTF.

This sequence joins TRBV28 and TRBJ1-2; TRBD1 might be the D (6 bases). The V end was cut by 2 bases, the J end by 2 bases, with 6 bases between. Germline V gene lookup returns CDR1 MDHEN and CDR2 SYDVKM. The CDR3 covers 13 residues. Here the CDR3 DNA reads TGTGCCAGCAGTTTAAGGGGGAACTATGGCTACACCTTC. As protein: CASSLRGNYGYTF.

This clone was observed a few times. CDR3 in amino acids: CASSLTRGGDTQYF. CDR3 bases: TGTGCCAGCAGCTTAACCAGAGGGGGCGATACCCAGTACTTC. V gene TRBV7-3 combines with J gene TRBJ2-5; 7 nucleotides align to TRBD1. This CDR3 comprises 14 residues. Germline assignment: CDR1 SGHTA and CDR2 FQGTGA. Trimming cost V 0 bases and J 8 bases; bases outside gene matches: 6.

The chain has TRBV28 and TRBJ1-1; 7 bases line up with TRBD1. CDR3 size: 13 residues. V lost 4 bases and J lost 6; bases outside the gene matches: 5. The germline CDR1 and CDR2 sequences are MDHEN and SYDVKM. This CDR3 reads CASSSDRDSEAFF. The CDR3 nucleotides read TGTGCCAGCAGTTCCGACAGGGACTCTGAAGCTTTCTTT.

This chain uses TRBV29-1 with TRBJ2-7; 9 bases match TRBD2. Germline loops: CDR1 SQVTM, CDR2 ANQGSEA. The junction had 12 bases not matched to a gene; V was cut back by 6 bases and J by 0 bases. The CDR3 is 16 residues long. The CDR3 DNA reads TGCAGCGTCCGACTAGCGGACGAAGCCCGCTCCTACGAGCAGTACTTC. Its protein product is CSVRLADEARSYEQYF.

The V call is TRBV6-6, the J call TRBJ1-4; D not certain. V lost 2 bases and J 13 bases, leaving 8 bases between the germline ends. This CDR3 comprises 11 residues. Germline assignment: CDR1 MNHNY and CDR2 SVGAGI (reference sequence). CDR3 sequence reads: CASSYGRRLFF. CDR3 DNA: TGTGCCAGCAGTTACGGCCGAAGACTGTTTTTT.

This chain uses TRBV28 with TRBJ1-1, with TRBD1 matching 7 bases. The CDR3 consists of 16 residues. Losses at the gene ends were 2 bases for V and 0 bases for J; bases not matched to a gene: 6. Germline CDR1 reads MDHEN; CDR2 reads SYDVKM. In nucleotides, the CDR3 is TGTGCCAGCAGTTTAACAGGGGTCATGATGAACACTGAAGCTTTCTTT. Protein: CASSLTGVMMNTEAFF.

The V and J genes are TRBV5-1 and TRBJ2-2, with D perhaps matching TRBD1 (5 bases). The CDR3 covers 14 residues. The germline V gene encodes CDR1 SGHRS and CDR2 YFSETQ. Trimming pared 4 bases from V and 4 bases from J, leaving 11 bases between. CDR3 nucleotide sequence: TGCGCCAGCAGCAGGACATCGACCACCGGGGAGCTGTTTTTT. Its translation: CASSRTSTTGELFF.

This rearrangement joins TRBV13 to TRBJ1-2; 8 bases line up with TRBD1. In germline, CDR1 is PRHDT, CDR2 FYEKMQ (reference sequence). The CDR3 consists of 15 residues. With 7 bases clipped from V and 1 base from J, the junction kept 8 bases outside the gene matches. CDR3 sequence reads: CASILTGDLNYGYTF. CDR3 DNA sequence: TGTGCCAGCATCTTGACAGGGGATCTTAACTATGGCTACACCTTC.

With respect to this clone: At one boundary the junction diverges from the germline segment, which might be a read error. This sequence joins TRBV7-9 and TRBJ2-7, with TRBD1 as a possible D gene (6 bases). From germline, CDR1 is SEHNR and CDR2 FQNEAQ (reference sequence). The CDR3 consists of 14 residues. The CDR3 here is CSSSFGTKTYEQYF. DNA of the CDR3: TGTTCCAGCAGCTTTGGGACAAAGACCTACGAGCAGTACTTC.

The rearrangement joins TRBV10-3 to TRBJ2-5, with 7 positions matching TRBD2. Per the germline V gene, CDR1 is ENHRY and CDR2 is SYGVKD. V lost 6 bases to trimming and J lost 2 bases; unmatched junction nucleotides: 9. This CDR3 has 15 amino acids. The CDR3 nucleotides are TGTGCCATCAGCCGCCAGCTAGCGGAGCAAGAGACCCAGTACTTC. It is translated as CAISRQLAEQETQYF.

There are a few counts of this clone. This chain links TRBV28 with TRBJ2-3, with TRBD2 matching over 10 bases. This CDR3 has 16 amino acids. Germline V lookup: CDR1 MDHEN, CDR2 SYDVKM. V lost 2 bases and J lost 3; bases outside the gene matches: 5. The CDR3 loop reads CASSLSLAGVTDTQYF. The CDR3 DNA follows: TGTGCCAGCAGTTTAAGCCTAGCGGGAGTAACAGATACGCAGTATTTT.

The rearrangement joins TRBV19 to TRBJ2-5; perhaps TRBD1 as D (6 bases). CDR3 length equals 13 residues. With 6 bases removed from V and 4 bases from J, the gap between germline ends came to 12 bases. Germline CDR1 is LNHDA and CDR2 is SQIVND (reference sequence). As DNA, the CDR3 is TGTGCCAGTAGGGTGGGGGCGGGAGAGACCCAGTACTTC. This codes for CASRVGAGETQYF.

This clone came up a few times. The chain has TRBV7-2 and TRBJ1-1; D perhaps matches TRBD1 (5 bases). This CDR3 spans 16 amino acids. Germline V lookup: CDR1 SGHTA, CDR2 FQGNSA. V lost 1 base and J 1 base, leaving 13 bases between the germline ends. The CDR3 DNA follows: TGTGCCAGCAGCTTAGTACCACCGGGGGGGAACACTGAAGCTTTCTTT. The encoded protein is CASSLVPPGGNTEAFF. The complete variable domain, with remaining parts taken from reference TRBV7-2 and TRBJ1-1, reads GAGVSQSPSNKVTEKGKDVELRCDPISGHTALYWYRQSLGQGLEFLIYFQGNSAPDKSGLPSDRFSAERTGGSVSTLTIQRTQQEDSAVYLCASSLVPPGGNTEAFFGQGTRLTVV.

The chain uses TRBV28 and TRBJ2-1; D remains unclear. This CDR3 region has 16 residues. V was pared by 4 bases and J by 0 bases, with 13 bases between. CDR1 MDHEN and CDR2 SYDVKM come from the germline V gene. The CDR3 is CASSYPILSSYNEQFF. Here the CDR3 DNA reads TGTGCCAGCAGTTACCCAATTCTAAGCTCCTACAATGAGCAGTTCTTC. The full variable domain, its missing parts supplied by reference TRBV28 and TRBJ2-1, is DVKVTQSSRYLVKRTGEKVFLECVQDMDHENMFWYRQDPGLGLRLIYFSYDVKMKEKGDIPEGYSVSREKKERFSLILESASTNQTSMYLCASSYPILSSYNEQFFGPGTRLTVL.